This T cell receptor (beta chain) was documented in a study of blood T cell repertoires in COVID-19. Clones were read by immunoSEQ multiplex PCR, and TCRdb kept only the in-frame ones, dropping some. The sample records about 380,000 clones, roughly 91% being singletons. Donors in Cohort 3 counted as recovered after two negative PCRs, clearance, or symptom resolution. The specimen was PBMCs or T cells enriched from blood (not recorded which). This receptor was identified in a woman aged 18-30 years who had recovered from COVID-19.

The CDR3: CASSESVLTEAFF. In nucleotides, the CDR3 is TGTGCCAGCAGTGAGTCGGTTCTCACTGAAGCTTTCTTT. J is TRBJ1-1 and V is TRBV6-1, with D hard to call. CDR1 and CDR2 (germline): MNHNS, SASEGT. Trimming pared 3 bases from V and 4 bases from J, leaving 9 bases between. This CDR3 has 13 residues.